The clone carrying this T cell receptor beta chain was observed a handful of times. The entry originates in a study of T cell responses to AZD1222 COVID-19 vaccine. The table came from immunoSEQ multiplex PCR; TCRdb's copy has only in-frame clones and leaves some out. The repertoire has about 140,000 clones, over 75% of them found once; the top ten carry about 3.5%. The germline gives CDR1 SGDLS, CDR2 YYNGEE. The CDR3 contains 15 residues. Trimming took off 0 bases at V and 3 bases at J, with 10 bases between the two ends. The genes are TRBV9 and TRBJ2-1; possibly TRBD2 for D (6 bases). The specimen comprised peripheral blood, sampled on day 0 of AZD1222 vaccination. This TCR came from an adult in good health. The CDR3 loop reads CASSVGGSGYNEQFF. CDR3 nucleotide sequence: TGTGCCAGCAGCGTAGGAGGTAGCGGCTACAATGAGCAGTTCTTC. The full variable domain, completed using reference TRBV9 and TRBJ2-1, is DSGVTQTPKHLITATGQRVTLRCSPRSGDLSVYWYQQSLDQGLQFLIQYYNGEERAKGNILERFSAQQFPDLHSELNLSSLELGDSALYFCASSVGGSGYNEQFFGPGTRLTVL.